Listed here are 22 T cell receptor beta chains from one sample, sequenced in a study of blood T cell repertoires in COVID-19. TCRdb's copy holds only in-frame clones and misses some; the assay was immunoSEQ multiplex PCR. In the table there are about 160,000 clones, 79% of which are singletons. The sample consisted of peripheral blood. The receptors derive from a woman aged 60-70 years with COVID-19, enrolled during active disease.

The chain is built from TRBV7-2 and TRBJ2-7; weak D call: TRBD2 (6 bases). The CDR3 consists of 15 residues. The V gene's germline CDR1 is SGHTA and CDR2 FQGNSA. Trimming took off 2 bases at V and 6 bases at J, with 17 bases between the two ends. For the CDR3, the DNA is TGTGCCAGCAGCTTACGGGGACTGGGGACCCTCGAGCAGTACTTC. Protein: CASSLRGLGTLEQYF.

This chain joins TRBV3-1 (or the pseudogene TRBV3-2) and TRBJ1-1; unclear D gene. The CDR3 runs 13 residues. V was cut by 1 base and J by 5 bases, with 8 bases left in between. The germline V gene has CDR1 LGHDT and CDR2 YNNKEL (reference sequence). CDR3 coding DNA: TGTGCCAGCAGCCAAGTCCCGGAGACTGAAGCTTTCTTT. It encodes CASSQVPETEAFF.

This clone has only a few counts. The CDR3 spells CASSGASPPGELFF. The CDR3 bases are TGTGCCAGCAGCGGCGCTAGCCCCCCCGGGGAGCTGTTTTTT. This chain uses TRBV7-3 with TRBJ2-2; D might be TRBD2 (5 bases). The V end was cut by 5 bases, the J end by 6 bases, with 13 bases between. In germline, CDR1 is SGHTA, CDR2 FQGTGA. There are 14 residues in the CDR3.

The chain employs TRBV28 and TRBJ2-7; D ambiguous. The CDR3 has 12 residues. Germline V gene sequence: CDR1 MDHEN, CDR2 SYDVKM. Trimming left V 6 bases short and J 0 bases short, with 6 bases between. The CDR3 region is CASRSSSYEQYF. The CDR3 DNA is TGTGCCAGCAGAAGTAGCTCCTACGAGCAGTACTTC.

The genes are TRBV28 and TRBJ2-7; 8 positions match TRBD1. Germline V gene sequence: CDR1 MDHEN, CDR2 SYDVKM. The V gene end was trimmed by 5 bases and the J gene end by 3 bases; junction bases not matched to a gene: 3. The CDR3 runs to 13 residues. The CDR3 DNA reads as TGTGCCAGCAGTAGACAGGGGATCTACGAGCAGTACGTC. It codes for CASSRQGIYEQYV.

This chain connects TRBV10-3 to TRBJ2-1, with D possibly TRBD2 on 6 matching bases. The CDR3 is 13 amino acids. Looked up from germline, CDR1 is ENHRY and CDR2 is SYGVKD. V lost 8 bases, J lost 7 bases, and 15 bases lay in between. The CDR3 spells CAIRPVGGNEQFF. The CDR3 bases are TGTGCCATCCGCCCCGTTGGGGGGAATGAGCAGTTCTTC.

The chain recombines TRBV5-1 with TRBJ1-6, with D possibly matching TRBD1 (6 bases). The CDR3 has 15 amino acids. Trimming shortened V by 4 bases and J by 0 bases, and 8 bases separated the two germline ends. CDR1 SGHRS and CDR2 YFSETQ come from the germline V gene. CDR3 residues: CASSIGGSYNSPLHF. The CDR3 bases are TGCGCCAGCAGCATAGGGGGCTCCTATAATTCACCCCTCCACTTT. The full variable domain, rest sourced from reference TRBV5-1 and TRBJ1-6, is KAGVTQTPRYLIKTRGQQVTLSCSPISGHRSVSWYQQTPGQGLQFLFEYFSETQRNKGNFPGRFSGRQFSNSRSEMNVSTLELGDSALYLCASSIGGSYNSPLHFGNGTRLTVT.

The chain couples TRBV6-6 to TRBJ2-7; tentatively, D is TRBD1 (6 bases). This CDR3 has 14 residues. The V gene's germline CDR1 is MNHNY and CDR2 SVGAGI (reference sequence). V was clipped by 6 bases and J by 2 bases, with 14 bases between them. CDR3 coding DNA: TGTGCCAGCAGCCGCGGACAGAGTACCTACGAGCAGTACGTC. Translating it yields CASSRGQSTYEQYV.

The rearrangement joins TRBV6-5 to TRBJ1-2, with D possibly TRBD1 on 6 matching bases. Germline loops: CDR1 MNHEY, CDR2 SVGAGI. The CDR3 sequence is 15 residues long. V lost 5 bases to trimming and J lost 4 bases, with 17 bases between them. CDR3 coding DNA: TGTGCCAGCAGTCAGGCGGGGGCCCAATTCTATGGCTACACCTTC. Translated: CASSQAGAQFYGYTF.

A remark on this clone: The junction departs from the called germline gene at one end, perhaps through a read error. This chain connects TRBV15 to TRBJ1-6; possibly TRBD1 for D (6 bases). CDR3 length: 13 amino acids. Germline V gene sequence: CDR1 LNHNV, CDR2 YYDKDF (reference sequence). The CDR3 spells CATRGIGNSPLHF. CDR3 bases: TGTGCAACCAGGGGTATCGGGAATTCACCCCTCCACTTT.

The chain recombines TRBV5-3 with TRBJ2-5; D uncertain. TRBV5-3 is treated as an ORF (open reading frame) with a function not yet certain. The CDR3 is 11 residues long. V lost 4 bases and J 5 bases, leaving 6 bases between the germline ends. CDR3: CARSLRETQYF. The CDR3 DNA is TGTGCCAGAAGCCTTCGGGAGACCCAGTACTTC.

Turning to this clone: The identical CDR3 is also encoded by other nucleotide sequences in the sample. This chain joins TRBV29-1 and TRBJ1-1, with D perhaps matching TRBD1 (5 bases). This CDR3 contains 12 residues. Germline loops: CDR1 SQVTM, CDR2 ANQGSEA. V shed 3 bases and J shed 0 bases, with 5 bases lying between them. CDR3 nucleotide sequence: TGCAGCGTTGACAGGGTGAACACTGAAGCTTTCTTT. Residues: CSVDRVNTEAFF. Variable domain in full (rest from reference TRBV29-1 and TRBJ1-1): SAVISQKPSRDICQRGTSLTIQCQVDSQVTMMFWYRQQPGQSLTLIATANQGSEATYESGFVIDKFPISRPNLTFSTLTVSNMSPEDSSIYLCSVDRVNTEAFFGQGTRLTVV.

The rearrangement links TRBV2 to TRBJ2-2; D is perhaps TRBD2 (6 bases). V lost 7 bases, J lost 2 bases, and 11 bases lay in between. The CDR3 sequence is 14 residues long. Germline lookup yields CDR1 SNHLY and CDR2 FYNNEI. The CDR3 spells CASKGTLNTGELFF. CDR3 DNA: TGTGCCAGCAAGGGGACTCTTAACACCGGGGAGCTGTTTTTT.

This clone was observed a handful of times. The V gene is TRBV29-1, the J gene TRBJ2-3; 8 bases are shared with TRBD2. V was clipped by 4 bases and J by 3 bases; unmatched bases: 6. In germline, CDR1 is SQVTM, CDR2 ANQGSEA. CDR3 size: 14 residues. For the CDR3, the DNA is TGCAGCGTTGGTATAGCGGGGTTGACAGATACGCAGTATTTT. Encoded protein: CSVGIAGLTDTQYF.

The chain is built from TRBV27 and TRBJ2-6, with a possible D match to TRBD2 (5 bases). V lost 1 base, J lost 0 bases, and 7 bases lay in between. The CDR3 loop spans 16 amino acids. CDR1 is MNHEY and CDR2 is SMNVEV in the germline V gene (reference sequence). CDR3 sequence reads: CASSLYEGSGANVLTF. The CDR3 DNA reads TGTGCCAGCAGTTTATATGAGGGCTCTGGGGCCAACGTCCTGACTTTC.

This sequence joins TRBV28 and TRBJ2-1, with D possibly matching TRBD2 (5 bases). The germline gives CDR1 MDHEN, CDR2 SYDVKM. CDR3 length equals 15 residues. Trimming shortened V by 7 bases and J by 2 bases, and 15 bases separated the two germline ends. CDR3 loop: CASTPPGVPYNEQFF. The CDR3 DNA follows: TGTGCCAGCACCCCCCCCGGGGTCCCCTACAATGAGCAGTTCTTC.

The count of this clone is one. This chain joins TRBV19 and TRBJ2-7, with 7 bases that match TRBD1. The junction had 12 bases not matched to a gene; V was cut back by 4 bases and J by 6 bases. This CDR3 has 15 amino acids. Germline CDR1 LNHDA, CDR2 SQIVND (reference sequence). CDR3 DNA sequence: TGTGCCAGTAGTACCCATGTTGAGGCAGGGGGCGAGCAGTACTTC. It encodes CASSTHVEAGGEQYF.

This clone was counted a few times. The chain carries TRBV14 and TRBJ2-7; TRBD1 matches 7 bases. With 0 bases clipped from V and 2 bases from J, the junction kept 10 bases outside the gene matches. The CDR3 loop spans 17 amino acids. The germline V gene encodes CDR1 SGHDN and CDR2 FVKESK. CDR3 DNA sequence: TGTGCCAGCAGCCAAGAAGGCAGTAAGCAGGGGGCCTACGAGCAGTACTTC. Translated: CASSQEGSKQGAYEQYF.

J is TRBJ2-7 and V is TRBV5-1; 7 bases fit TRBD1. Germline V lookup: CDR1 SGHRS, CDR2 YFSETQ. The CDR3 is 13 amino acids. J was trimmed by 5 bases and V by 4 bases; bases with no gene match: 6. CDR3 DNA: TGCGCCAGCAGCGCAGACAGGGCCAACGAGCAGTACTTC. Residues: CASSADRANEQYF.

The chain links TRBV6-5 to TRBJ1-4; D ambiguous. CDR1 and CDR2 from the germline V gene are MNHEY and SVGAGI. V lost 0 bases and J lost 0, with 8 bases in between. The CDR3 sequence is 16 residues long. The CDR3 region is CASSYSNPATNEKLFF. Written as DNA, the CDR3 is TGTGCCAGCAGTTACTCGAACCCAGCAACTAATGAAAAACTGTTTTTT.

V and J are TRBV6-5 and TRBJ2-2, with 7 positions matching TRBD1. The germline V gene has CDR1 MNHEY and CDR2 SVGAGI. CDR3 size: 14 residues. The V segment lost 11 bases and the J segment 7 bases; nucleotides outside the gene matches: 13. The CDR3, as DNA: TGTGCCGCTCAGGGAGAGGGGGCGGGCGGGGAGCTGTTTTTT. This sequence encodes CAAQGEGAGGELFF.

The CDR3: CASSLLASRGNEQFF. CDR3 DNA: TGTGCCAGCAGCCTCCTCGCCAGCAGGGGGAATGAGCAGTTCTTC. J is TRBJ2-1 and V is TRBV7-3; 7 bases line up with TRBD1. V was pared by 5 bases and J by 7 bases, with 11 bases of the junction left unmatched. This CDR3 is 15 amino acids long. Germline V CDR1 and CDR2: SGHTA, FQGTGA.